This T cell receptor (beta chain) emerged from a study of blood T cell repertoires in COVID-19. Sequencing was performed with immunoSEQ multiplex PCR; in TCRdb, only in-frame clones are kept and a portion is missing. This table has about 100,000 clones, about 92% appearing once. Source material: peripheral blood. The receptor was derived from a man aged 18 to 35 with COVID-19, enrolled during active disease.

The CDR3, as DNA: TGTGCCACCAGCAGAGGACTAGCGGGAGACGAGCAGTACTTC. This gives the protein CATSRGLAGDEQYF. The chain combines TRBV15 with TRBJ2-7, with 12 bases fitting TRBD2. This CDR3 is 14 amino acids long. V shed 1 base and J 5 bases; nucleotides not matched to a gene: 0. Germline lookup yields CDR1 LNHNV and CDR2 YYDKDF (reference sequence).